The 28 T cell receptor beta chains presented below share a single source sample, sequenced in a study of T cell responses to AZD1222 COVID-19 vaccine. TCRdb's copy holds only in-frame clones and misses some; the assay was immunoSEQ multiplex PCR. The sample contains approximately 77,000 clones, more than 85% of which appear only once. Specimen: peripheral blood, collected 28 days after the second AZD1222 dose. The source of these receptors is an adult who received the AZD1222 COVID-19 vaccine.

This chain connects TRBV30 to TRBJ1-1; perhaps TRBD1 as D (6 bases). Germline V gene data show CDR1 as GTSNPN and CDR2 as SVGIG (reference sequence). Trimming shortened V by 3 bases and J by 2 bases, and 19 bases separated the two germline ends. The CDR3 runs 16 residues. The CDR3 nucleotides are TGTGCCTGGAGGGTAAGGACAGCCCCTTATAACACTGAAGCTTTCTTT. Translation: CAWRVRTAPYNTEAFF.

The J gene is TRBJ1-2, the V gene TRBV3-1 (or the pseudogene TRBV3-2); 10 bases are a match to TRBD1. CDR1 and CDR2 (germline): LGHDT, YNNKEL (reference sequence). The CDR3 has 14 amino acids. V dropped 5 bases and J dropped 5; count of bases not matched to a gene: 5. Written as DNA, the CDR3 is TGTGCCAGCAGCTTCGGGACAGGGGAATATGGCTACACCTTC. Protein: CASSFGTGEYGYTF.

The chain uses TRBV4-1 and TRBJ1-5, with 7 bases lining up with TRBD1. The CDR3 contains 15 residues. Losses at the gene ends were 5 bases for V and 2 bases for J; bases not matched to a gene: 6. Germline CDR1 is MGHRA and CDR2 is YSYEKL. The CDR3 loop is CASSARQGRNQPQHF. The CDR3 DNA sequence: TGCGCCAGCAGCGCCCGACAGGGACGCAATCAGCCCCAGCATTTT.

The V and J genes are TRBV7-9 and TRBJ2-1; 12 nucleotides align to TRBD2. The CDR3 sequence is 18 residues long. Trimming took 0 bases from V and 3 from J; bases not matched to a gene: 6. Germline CDR1 reads SEHNR; CDR2 reads FQNEAQ (reference sequence). CDR3 residues: CASSLAPGLAGRYNEQFF. The CDR3 DNA sequence: TGTGCCAGCAGCTTAGCCCCGGGACTAGCGGGCCGCTACAATGAGCAGTTCTTC.

This chain connects TRBV24-1 to TRBJ2-3, with D possibly TRBD1 on 6 matching bases. Germline CDR1 and CDR2: KGHDR and SFDVKD. Trimming took off 4 bases at V and 0 bases at J, with 10 bases between the two ends. The CDR3 is 15 residues long. The CDR3 coding sequence is TGTGCCACCAGTGAAACCAGGGGAAGCACAGATACGCAGTATTTT. It specifies CATSETRGSTDTQYF.

This chain joins TRBV19 and TRBJ2-7; 10 bases align to TRBD1. Germline CDR1 and CDR2: LNHDA and SQIVND (reference sequence). The V gene end was trimmed by 2 bases and the J gene end by 2 bases; junction bases not matched to a gene: 6. The CDR3 covers 16 residues. The chain's CDR3 is CASSISGQGFPYEQYF. The CDR3, as DNA: TGTGCCAGTAGTATATCGGGACAGGGGTTCCCCTACGAGCAGTACTTC.

This chain links TRBV19 with TRBJ1-1, with 8 bases fitting TRBD1. Unmatched junction bases numbered 9, after V lost 3 bases and J lost 3 bases. The CDR3 is 16 amino acids. CDR1 LNHDA and CDR2 SQIVND come from the germline V gene (reference sequence). CDR3 DNA: TGTGCCAGTAGTATCCCAGGGGGCGGAGATGACACTGAAGCTTTCTTT. The encoded protein is CASSIPGGGDDTEAFF.

The rearrangement links TRBV30 to TRBJ1-1, with D tentatively TRBD1 (5 bases). Germline V gives CDR1 GTSNPN, CDR2 SVGIG (reference sequence). CDR3 length: 14 amino acids. V was pared by 3 bases and J by 3 bases, with 14 bases between. The CDR3 spells CAWSATGLYTEAFF. The CDR3 nucleotides are TGTGCCTGGAGCGCTACAGGACTGTACACTGAAGCTTTCTTT.

The chain recombines TRBV4-1 with TRBJ1-6; D uncertain. Germline values: CDR1 MGHRA, CDR2 YSYEKL. The V gene lost 4 bases and the J gene lost 10 bases, with 20 bases spanning the gap. The CDR3 runs 16 residues. The CDR3 nucleotides are TGCGCCAGCAGCCCTCTCGGCTCGGGGAGTAGATCACCCCTCCACTTT. It encodes CASSPLGSGSRSPLHF.

CDR3 loop: CASSLLASSGRAVETQYF. CDR3 sequence (DNA): TGTGCCAGCAGCTTATTAGCATCTAGCGGGAGGGCCGTGGAGACCCAGTACTTC. The genes are TRBV7-6 and TRBJ2-5, with 12 positions matching TRBD2. V gave up 2 bases and J gave up 5 bases; unmatched junction bases: 12. The CDR3 loop spans 18 amino acids. CDR1 and CDR2 (germline): SGHVS, FNYEAQ.

This clone has just one count. The chain has TRBV27 and TRBJ1-5; a weak D match, TRBD1 (6 bases). Germline V gene sequence: CDR1 MNHEY, CDR2 SMNVEV (reference sequence). The CDR3 is 16 amino acids. With 5 bases removed from V and 0 bases from J, the gap between germline ends came to 14 bases. The CDR3 sequence is CASSPNRVNSNQPQHF. In DNA, the CDR3 is TGTGCCAGCAGTCCAAACAGGGTTAATAGCAATCAGCCCCAGCATTTT.

The V call is TRBV5-1, the J call TRBJ2-1, with D possibly being TRBD2 (6 bases). This CDR3 has 15 residues. V gave up 4 bases and J gave up 4 bases, with 15 bases separating them. Germline loops: CDR1 SGHRS, CDR2 YFSETQ. CDR3 protein: CASSASGTGYNEQFF. The CDR3 DNA follows: TGCGCCAGCAGCGCTTCCGGGACTGGTTACAATGAGCAGTTCTTC. Filled out from reference TRBV5-1 and TRBJ2-1, the complete variable domain reads KAGVTQTPRYLIKTRGQQVTLSCSPISGHRSVSWYQQTPGQGLQFLFEYFSETQRNKGNFPGRFSGRQFSNSRSEMNVSTLELGDSALYLCASSASGTGYNEQFFGPGTRLTVL.

V usage is TRBV27 and J usage is TRBJ2-7; 8 bases align to TRBD2. Losses at the gene ends were 6 bases for V and 0 bases for J; bases not matched to a gene: 13. The CDR3 is 17 residues long. The germline CDR1 and CDR2 sequences are MNHEY and SMNVEV (reference sequence). The CDR3 sequence: CASSFQSGGWSSYEQYF. CDR3 nucleotides: TGTGCCAGCAGCTTCCAGAGCGGGGGATGGAGCTCCTACGAGCAGTACTTC.

The table lists this clone with a count of one. The chain joins TRBV28 to TRBJ1-5; no reliable D call. Germline loops: CDR1 MDHEN, CDR2 SYDVKM. The germline V and J ends were trimmed by 3 bases and 4 bases, with 7 bases remaining between them. CDR3 length equals 13 residues. The CDR3 here is CASSFIENQPQHF. CDR3 nucleotides: TGTGCCAGCAGTTTCATAGAGAATCAGCCCCAGCATTTT.

The J gene is TRBJ2-2, the V gene TRBV3-1 (or the pseudogene TRBV3-2); TRBD2 might be the D (5 bases). The V gene's germline CDR1 is LGHDT and CDR2 YNNKEL (reference sequence). V was shortened by 4 bases and J by 4 bases, with 16 bases between the two germline ends. This CDR3 contains 16 residues. The CDR3: CASSPRVGASTGELFF. The CDR3 DNA follows: TGTGCCAGCAGCCCGAGGGTGGGCGCGAGCACCGGGGAGCTGTTTTTT.

The CDR3 region is CASSQDPYGYTF. The CDR3 DNA is TGCGCCAGCAGCCAGGACCCCTATGGCTACACCTTC. This chain links TRBV5-1 with TRBJ1-2; D unresolved. The CDR3 is 12 amino acids. Looked up from germline, CDR1 is SGHRS and CDR2 is YFSETQ. V lost 4 bases, J lost 4 bases, and 8 bases lay in between.

The chain couples TRBV5-8 to TRBJ2-7, with 7 bases aligning to TRBD1. This CDR3 contains 17 residues. Germline V gives CDR1 SGHTS, CDR2 YDEGEE. V lost 0 bases to trimming and J lost 6 bases; unmatched junction nucleotides: 15. In DNA form, the CDR3 reads TGTGCCAGCAGCTTGGTGTTATCAGGGACAGAAGGGTTCGAGCAGTACTTC. Its protein is CASSLVLSGTEGFEQYF.

The V gene is TRBV4-3, the J gene TRBJ2-7; 7 bases match TRBD1. Per germline, CDR1 LGHNA and CDR2 YSLEER. V lost 4 bases, J lost 0 bases, and 6 bases stayed unmatched. This CDR3 is built from 15 residues. CDR3 sequence (DNA): TGCGCCAGCAGCCCCAGACAGGGAAGCTCCTACGAGCAGTACTTC. This codes for CASSPRQGSSYEQYF.

The rearrangement uses TRBV7-2 and TRBJ1-2, with D possibly matching TRBD1 (6 bases). From germline, CDR1 is SGHTA and CDR2 FQGNSA. With 5 bases removed from V and 6 bases from J, the gap between germline ends came to 13 bases. The CDR3 totals 13 residues. CDR3 protein: CASSLGTSNGYTF. The DNA for the CDR3 is TGTGCCAGCAGCCTAGGGACATCAAATGGCTACACCTTC.

The CDR3 region has the DNA TGTGCCAGCTCGCCGGGAAATAGCAATCAGCCCCAGCATTTT. Amino acids: CASSPGNSNQPQHF. V usage is TRBV18 and J usage is TRBJ1-5; D uncertain. The germline V gene has CDR1 KGHSH and CDR2 LQKENI. Trimming took 6 bases from V and 0 from J, leaving 9 bases between them. The CDR3 spans 14 residues.

This CDR3 is CASSTGTTEQFF. The CDR3 nucleotides are TGTGCCAGTAGTACAGGGACTACGGAGCAGTTCTTC. The rearrangement uses TRBV19 and TRBJ2-1, with 7 nucleotides matching TRBD2. Losses at the gene ends were 4 bases for V and 10 bases for J; bases not matched to a gene: 4. Germline V gene lookup returns CDR1 LNHDA and CDR2 SQIVND (reference sequence). The CDR3 extends over 12 amino acids.

The J gene is TRBJ1-1, the V gene TRBV4-1; D remains unclear. V lost 0 bases and J 5 bases, leaving 10 bases between the germline ends. Looked up from germline, CDR1 is MGHRA and CDR2 is YSYEKL. The CDR3 sequence is 14 residues long. The CDR3 sequence: CASSQEQLWTEAFF. Written as DNA, the CDR3 is TGCGCCAGCAGCCAAGAGCAACTCTGGACTGAAGCTTTCTTT.

V gene TRBV27 combines with J gene TRBJ1-2; a weak D match, TRBD1 (5 bases). The CDR3 has 14 amino acids. Germline loops: CDR1 MNHEY, CDR2 SMNVEV (reference sequence). Trimming took 5 bases from V and 0 from J, leaving 10 bases between them. DNA of the CDR3: TGTGCCAGCAGTCGGACATCAGCTAACTATGGCTACACCTTC. It encodes CASSRTSANYGYTF.

The rearrangement joins TRBV10-3 to TRBJ2-5, with TRBD1 as a possible D gene (7 bases). The germline V and J ends were trimmed by 4 bases and 2 bases, with 11 bases remaining between them. The CDR3 sequence is 14 residues long. Germline loops: CDR1 ENHRY, CDR2 SYGVKD. CDR3 in amino acids: CAISGRGEQETQYF. CDR3 nucleotide sequence: TGTGCCATCAGTGGCAGGGGGGAACAAGAGACCCAGTACTTC.

This chain uses TRBV4-2 with TRBJ1-6, with D hard to call. V was shortened by 0 bases and J by 10 bases, with 7 bases between the two germline ends. The CDR3 consists of 13 residues. In germline, CDR1 is LGHNA, CDR2 YNFKEQ. CDR3 sequence: CASSQDYGSPLHF. The CDR3 DNA reads TGTGCCAGCAGCCAAGATTACGGCTCACCCCTCCACTTT.

The V call is TRBV19, the J call TRBJ1-1; TRBD1 might be the D (5 bases). V lost 8 bases, J lost 1 base, and 23 bases lay in between. The length of the CDR3 is 17 residues. Germline V CDR1 and CDR2: LNHDA, SQIVND (reference sequence). In nucleotides, the CDR3 is TGTGCCAGTCGCAGGCCCCGGGACGACCTTCCGAACACTGAAGCTTTCTTT. It codes for CASRRPRDDLPNTEAFF. The full variable domain, in which reference TRBV19 and TRBJ1-1 provide the parts outside the CDR3, is DGGITQSPKYLFRKEGQNVTLSCEQNLNHDAMYWYRQDPGQGLRLIYYSQIVNDFQKGDIAEGYSVSREKKESFPLTVTSAQKNPTAFYLCASRRPRDDLPNTEAFFGQGTRLTVV.

In its sample, this clone was seen once. The chain is built from TRBV10-3 and TRBJ2-7; 7 bases align to TRBD1. Trimming cost V 5 bases and J 3 bases; bases outside gene matches: 7. Germline loops: CDR1 ENHRY, CDR2 SYGVKD. This CDR3 has 14 amino acids. The CDR3 region has the DNA TGTGCCATCAGTTCCGGGACAGAGGGCTACGAGCAGTACTTC. It specifies CAISSGTEGYEQYF.

The chain uses TRBV14 and TRBJ2-1; a possible D gene is TRBD2 (6 bases). This CDR3 is built from 17 residues. Trimming stripped 0 bases from V and 9 bases from J, with 21 bases between. Germline V CDR1 and CDR2: SGHDN, FVKESK. CDR3 DNA: TGTGCCAGCAGCCAAGATCTTGGATCAAGCGGGCAGGGTGAGCAGTTCTTC. Protein: CASSQDLGSSGQGEQFF.